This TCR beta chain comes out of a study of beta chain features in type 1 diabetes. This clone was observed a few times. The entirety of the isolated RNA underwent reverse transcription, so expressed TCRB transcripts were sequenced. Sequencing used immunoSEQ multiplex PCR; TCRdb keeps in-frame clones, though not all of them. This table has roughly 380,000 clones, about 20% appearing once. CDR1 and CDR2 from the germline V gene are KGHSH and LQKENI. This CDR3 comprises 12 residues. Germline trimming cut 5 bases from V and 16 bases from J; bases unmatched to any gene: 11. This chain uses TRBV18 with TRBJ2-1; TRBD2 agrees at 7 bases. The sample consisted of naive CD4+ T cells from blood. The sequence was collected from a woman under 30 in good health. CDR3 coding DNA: TGTGCCAGCTCAACCCCCCCTAGCGGCATATTCTTC. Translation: CASSTPPSGIFF.